The source of this T cell receptor beta chain is a study of post-analysis software for immune sequencing data. Overall study results and limits: Strong co-clustering by F measure linked samples that shared a preparation batch. Included in a set of roughly five TRBV segments more frequent in patients than controls were TRBV5-6, TRBV5-1 and TRBV20-1.

Built from TCR beta cDNA, the libraries had unique molecular identifiers in them. TCRdb independently ran MiXCR on the PCR reads; one entry per CDR3 protein. The sample includes about 820,000 distinct CDR3 sequences, roughly 50% of them seen just once. Germline V gene data show CDR1 as SGDLS and CDR2 as YYNGEE. The J segment lost 6 bases and the V segment lost 4 bases, leaving 14 bases of the junction unmatched. This CDR3 is built from 16 residues. Of note for this clonotype: Its specificity is not known.

The chain is built from TRBV9 and TRBJ2-7; 9 bases agree with TRBD1. The clonotype was recovered from a girl between 5 and 17 years old with multiple sclerosis. Sequenced input: blood. As DNA, the CDR3 is TGTGCCAGCAGCCCTAGGGTACAGGGGGCCTTAGGCGAGCAGTACTTC. It is translated as CASSPRVQGALGEQYF.